The 28 T cell receptor beta chains reported below all come from one sample, sequenced in a study of T-cell memory formation after mild COVID-19. One entry per CDR3 protein, called by TCRdb with MiXCR from the 5' RACE reads. The sample records a few hundred thousand distinct CDR3 sequences, 20% to 30% being singletons. The sample taken for sequencing was PBMCs or a T cell subset sorted from them (not recorded which). The receptor set was obtained from an adult woman who had mild COVID-19 (a few samples of this study predate the infection). Cell type and time point are not known.

CDR3 in DNA: TGTGCCAGTAGTACCTACAGGGGCGACTCCTACGAGCAGTACTTC. Protein sequence: CASSTYRGDSYEQYF. The V gene is TRBV19, the J gene TRBJ2-7; 7 bases fit TRBD1. CDR3 length: 15 amino acids. Germline V gene sequence: CDR1 LNHDA, CDR2 SQIVND (reference sequence). The V segment lost 4 bases and the J segment 0 bases; nucleotides outside the gene matches: 6.

The chain employs TRBV12-3 or TRBV12-4 and TRBJ1-2, with D possibly being TRBD1 (6 bases). The CDR3 loop spans 11 amino acids. Trimming pared 6 bases from V and 7 bases from J, leaving 9 bases between. CDR3 sequence: CASRLRGGYTF. The CDR3 nucleotides read TGTGCCAGCAGACTCAGGGGTGGCTACACCTTC.

This clonotype was seen only a few times. The chain employs TRBV7-2 and TRBJ2-3; 11 bases match TRBD2. The length of the CDR3 is 15 residues. The V segment lost 5 bases and the J segment 4 bases; nucleotides outside the gene matches: 5. From germline, CDR1 is SGHTA and CDR2 FQGNSA. Here the CDR3 reads CASSILAGASDTQYF. CDR3 bases: TGTGCCAGCAGCATACTAGCGGGAGCTTCAGATACGCAGTATTTT.

The chain couples TRBV6-5 to TRBJ2-1; no definite D call. From germline, CDR1 is MNHEY and CDR2 SVGAGI. The CDR3 length is 18 residues. Trimming pared 2 bases from V and 5 bases from J, leaving 22 bases between. For the CDR3, the DNA is TGTGCCAGCAGTTACCATCGCCCTCTTTCTGGCCTTGACAATGAGCAGTTCTTC. Translated, it gives CASSYHRPLSGLDNEQFF.

The rearrangement uses TRBV5-1 and TRBJ2-1; 9 bases align to TRBD2. After removal of 2 bases from V and 6 bases from J, the junction contained 9 bases not matched to a gene. The CDR3 runs to 16 residues. Germline CDR1 and CDR2: SGHRS and YFSETQ. This CDR3 reads CASSFGSSGAFNEQFF. The CDR3 DNA sequence: TGCGCCAGCAGCTTCGGGTCTAGCGGGGCTTTCAATGAGCAGTTCTTC.

The table lists this clonotype with a few counts. This chain connects TRBV7-9 to TRBJ2-6; unclear D gene. The CDR3 runs 16 residues. Trimming stripped 1 base from V and 4 bases from J, with 11 bases between. Germline loops: CDR1 SEHNR, CDR2 FQNEAQ (reference sequence). The CDR3 coding sequence is TGTGCCAGCAGCTTAGAGTGGTTGTCCGGGGCCAACGTCCTGACTTTC. Amino acids: CASSLEWLSGANVLTF.

This clonotype was seen only a few times. V is TRBV6-2 or TRBV6-3 and J is TRBJ2-1; 8 nucleotides match TRBD1. CDR3 length: 15 amino acids. Unmatched junction bases numbered 9, after V lost 4 bases and J lost 7 bases. From germline, CDR1 is MNHEY and CDR2 SVGEGT. DNA for the CDR3: TGTGCCAGCAGTTCCCGGGACAGGATTGGGAATGAGCAGTTCTTC. It translates to CASSSRDRIGNEQFF.

The table lists this clonotype with a few counts. V gene TRBV29-1 combines with J gene TRBJ2-7; 11 nucleotides agree with TRBD1. V trimming: 4 bases; J trimming: 3 bases; junction bases outside the gene matches: 2. The CDR3 spans 13 residues. Looked up from germline, CDR1 is SQVTM and CDR2 is ANQGSEA. The CDR3 reads CSVGGTGGYEQYF. The CDR3 bases are TGCAGCGTTGGGGGGACAGGGGGCTACGAGCAGTACTTC.

This clonotype has a count of ten or more. The rearrangement joins TRBV2 to TRBJ2-1; maybe TRBD2 (5 bases). This CDR3 has 12 residues. Germline CDR1 reads SNHLY; CDR2 reads FYNNEI. V lost 7 bases to trimming and J lost 12 bases, with 16 bases between them. The DNA for the CDR3 is TGTGCCAGCACCCGAGGGAGCACGTCGCAGTTCTTC. As protein: CASTRGSTSQFF.

The V gene is TRBV29-1, the J gene TRBJ2-7; 9 nucleotides align to TRBD2. The CDR3 runs to 17 residues. The V segment lost 1 base and the J segment 3 bases; nucleotides outside the gene matches: 13. CDR1 is SQVTM, CDR2 ANQGSEA, per germline. CDR3 nucleotide sequence: TGCAGCGTTGAAGTTGGACTAGCGACCAGCGGAGGCTACGAGCAGTACTTC. Translated: CSVEVGLATSGGYEQYF.

The rearrangement joins TRBV7-2 to TRBJ2-3; D ambiguous. Trimming pared 1 base from V and 12 bases from J, leaving 11 bases between. CDR3 length: 12 residues. Looked up from germline, CDR1 is SGHTA and CDR2 is FQGNSA. The CDR3 DNA is TGTGCCAGCAGCTTAGTTATTACCTTACAGTATTTT. Translation: CASSLVITLQYF.

This rearrangement joins TRBV7-9 to TRBJ2-3; D is ambiguous. The germline V gene encodes CDR1 SEHNR and CDR2 FQNEAQ (reference sequence). The CDR3 consists of 13 residues. V lost 1 base and J lost 2, with 4 bases in between. The CDR3 DNA sequence: TGTGCCAGCAGCTTAGGACACACAGATACGCAGTATTTT. This encodes CASSLGHTDTQYF. The whole variable domain, remainder taken from reference TRBV7-9 and TRBJ2-3, is DTGVSQNPRHKITKRGQNVTFRCDPISEHNRLYWYRQTLGQGPEFLTYFQNEAQLEKSRLLSDRFSAERPKGSFSTLEIQRTEQGDSAMYLCASSLGHTDTQYFGPGTRLTVL.

This clonotype was detected only a few times. The V gene is TRBV7-6, the J gene TRBJ2-7; D possibly matches TRBD1 or TRBD2 (6 bases each). This CDR3 comprises 15 residues. The germline CDR1 and CDR2 sequences are SGHVS and FNYEAQ. Trimming shortened V by 5 bases and J by 1 base, and 15 bases separated the two germline ends. CDR3 DNA sequence: TGTGCCAGCAGCCCGGGGGCCATAGGATCCTACGAGCAGTACTTC. It specifies CASSPGAIGSYEQYF.

This clonotype was detected only a few times. This chain links TRBV7-6 with TRBJ2-7; 8 nucleotides line up with TRBD2. The CDR3 is 15 amino acids. Germline trimming cut 5 bases from V and 5 bases from J; bases unmatched to any gene: 11. CDR1 is SGHVS, CDR2 FNYEAQ, per germline. For the CDR3, the DNA is TGTGCCAGCAGCCAGGGACGGGAGGGCCTGGACGAGCAGTACTTC. It encodes CASSQGREGLDEQYF.

V gene TRBV10-3 combines with J gene TRBJ2-3; D might be TRBD1 (5 bases). Germline lookup yields CDR1 ENHRY and CDR2 SYGVKD. The ends were cut back, 4 bases at V and 2 bases at J, with 13 bases in the middle. The CDR3 covers 15 residues. The CDR3 nucleotides read TGTGCCATCAGTGTTCAGGGCCCCCCCACAGATACGCAGTATTTT. Translated, it gives CAISVQGPPTDTQYF.

In its sample, this clonotype was seen a few times. The chain recombines TRBV11-2 with TRBJ2-1; D ambiguous. This CDR3 region has 14 residues. V shed 6 bases and J shed 4 bases, with 13 bases lying between them. Per germline, CDR1 SGHAT and CDR2 FQNNGV. The CDR3 region is CASRPISGYNEQFF. CDR3 bases: TGTGCCAGCAGGCCTATATCTGGGTACAATGAGCAGTTCTTC.

The V gene is TRBV11-2, the J gene TRBJ2-5; 8 bases agree with TRBD2. The germline V gene has CDR1 SGHAT and CDR2 FQNNGV. The CDR3 loop spans 16 amino acids. Trimming cost V 1 base and J 1 base; bases outside gene matches: 5. The CDR3 DNA follows: TGTGCCAGCAGCTTAGGGCCCGGGGGGGGCCAAGAGACCCAGTACTTC. The encoded protein is CASSLGPGGGQETQYF.

This clonotype was picked up a small number of times. This chain connects TRBV5-6 to TRBJ2-7, with 9 nucleotides matching TRBD1. The CDR3 spans 14 residues. Germline trimming cut 3 bases from V and 6 bases from J; bases unmatched to any gene: 7. Germline lookup yields CDR1 SGHDT and CDR2 YYEEEE. This CDR3 reads CASSSGTGWGEQYF. The CDR3 bases are TGTGCCAGCAGCTCAGGGACAGGGTGGGGCGAGCAGTACTTC.

This chain links TRBV11-1 with TRBJ2-5; a weak D match, TRBD2 (5 bases). This CDR3 region has 15 residues. The ends were cut back, 5 bases at V and 5 bases at J, with 18 bases in the middle. The germline V gene encodes CDR1 SGHAT and CDR2 FQDESV (reference sequence). The CDR3 DNA reads as TGTGCCAGCAGCCCACGGGAAAAAAGTCCGGAGACCCAGTACTTC. It is translated as CASSPREKSPETQYF. The full variable domain, in which reference TRBV11-1 and TRBJ2-5 provide the parts outside the CDR3, is EAEVAQSPRYKITEKSQAVAFWCDPISGHATLYWYRQILGQGPELLVQFQDESVVDDSQLPKDRFSAERLKGVDSTLKIQPAELGDSAMYLCASSPREKSPETQYFGPGTRLLVL.

The chain has TRBV7-2 and TRBJ2-3; tentative D call: TRBD1 (5 bases). V was trimmed by 0 bases and J by 0 bases, leaving 10 bases between them. CDR3 length: 16 residues. Germline lookup yields CDR1 SGHTA and CDR2 FQGNSA. The CDR3 bases are TGTGCCAGCAGCTTAGCGGGGCTGGCGAGCACAGATACGCAGTATTTT. Translation gives CASSLAGLASTDTQYF.

The rearrangement joins TRBV5-4 to TRBJ2-7; D is tentatively TRBD1 or TRBD2 (5 bases each). The ends were cut back, 4 bases at V and 5 bases at J, with 16 bases in the middle. Germline V gene lookup returns CDR1 SGHNT and CDR2 YYREEE (reference sequence). This CDR3 comprises 14 residues. The CDR3: CASSPPWGTDEQYF. The CDR3 region has the DNA TGTGCCAGCAGCCCGCCGTGGGGGACCGACGAGCAGTACTTC.

The chain links TRBV7-8 to TRBJ2-2, with TRBD2 matching over 10 bases. V lost 6 bases, J lost 3 bases, and 4 bases stayed unmatched. CDR1 is SGHVS and CDR2 is FQNEAQ in the germline V gene. The CDR3 contains 15 residues. CDR3 DNA sequence: TGTGCCAGCAGACGAACTAGCGGGGACACCGGGGAGCTGTTTTTT. Translating it yields CASRRTSGDTGELFF.

CDR3 residues: CSARGLAGATKLSYEQYF. The DNA of the CDR3 is TGCAGTGCGAGGGGTCTAGCGGGGGCCACAAAACTCTCCTACGAGCAGTACTTC. The chain couples TRBV20-1 to TRBJ2-7; 10 nucleotides align to TRBD2. This CDR3 comprises 18 residues. Unmatched junction bases numbered 17, after V lost 6 bases and J lost 0 bases. Germline values: CDR1 DFQATT, CDR2 SNEGSKA (reference sequence).

The gene calls are TRBV7-3 and TRBJ1-1; tentative D call: TRBD1 (5 bases). The CDR3 has 14 amino acids. The V gene lost 3 bases and the J gene lost 7 bases, with 15 bases spanning the gap. In germline, CDR1 is SGHTA, CDR2 FQGTGA. CDR3 sequence reads: CASSLWGGGGEAFF. The CDR3 DNA follows: TGTGCCAGCAGCTTGTGGGGCGGAGGAGGTGAAGCTTTCTTT.

This clonotype has a handful of counts. This chain links TRBV4-1 with TRBJ2-2; 11 nucleotides match TRBD2. Germline lookup yields CDR1 MGHRA and CDR2 YSYEKL. The CDR3 length is 16 residues. J was trimmed by 8 bases and V by 4 bases; bases with no gene match: 9. CDR3 region: CASSPGLAALPGELFF. The CDR3 nucleotides read TGCGCCAGCAGCCCGGGACTAGCGGCCCTGCCTGGGGAGCTGTTTTTT.

The chain is built from TRBV27 and TRBJ2-7; TRBD1 or TRBD2 may be the D gene (5 bases each). Trimming stripped 4 bases from V and 3 bases from J, with 19 bases between. CDR1 MNHEY and CDR2 SMNVEV come from the germline V gene (reference sequence). The CDR3 contains 16 residues. CDR3 region: CASSSPHRDGIYEQYF. The DNA for the CDR3 is TGTGCCAGCAGTTCCCCCCACCGGGACGGGATCTACGAGCAGTACTTC.

There are a few counts of this clonotype. This chain links TRBV29-1 with TRBJ2-1; 12 bases are shared with TRBD2. Trimming cost V 6 bases and J 5 bases; bases outside gene matches: 5. CDR1 and CDR2 (germline): SQVTM, ANQGSEA. CDR3 length: 14 amino acids. The CDR3 sequence is CSVARTSGDNEQFF. In DNA, the CDR3 is TGCAGCGTGGCCAGGACTAGCGGGGACAATGAGCAGTTCTTC.

This chain connects TRBV2 to TRBJ2-2; 7 positions match TRBD2. The CDR3 is made up of 14 amino acids. Germline CDR1 SNHLY, CDR2 FYNNEI. V dropped 8 bases and J dropped 4; count of bases not matched to a gene: 7. The CDR3 DNA reads as TGTGCCAGCTGGGAGGGCCTTCCCACCGGGGAGCTGTTTTTT. Amino acids: CASWEGLPTGELFF.